The present T cell receptor beta chain was sequenced within a study of regulatory T cells in long-lasting Graves disease. As to time point: newly diagnosed GD, antithyroid drugs for less than 3 months. The authors made the TCR library using RNA they extracted from PBMCs. Patients came through an endocrinology department, and that department was in Xi'an, China. Sequencing libraries for TCR beta were prepared with iRepertoire HTBI primers and Arm-PCR of CDR3 regions. TCRdb re-called the multiplex PCR reads with MiXCR, one entry per CDR3 protein. In the table there are 500,000 to 700,000 distinct CDR3 sequences, roughly 16% of which are singletons. In this sample, this clonotype turned up a few times. The V end lost 4 bases, the J end lost 10 bases, and 14 bases lay between the germline ends. The CDR3 runs to 13 residues. In germline, CDR1 is SGHTA, CDR2 FQGNSA. These data also formed part of another study, on T cells in Graves' hyperthyroidism and ophthalmopathy.

The chain uses TRBV7-2 and TRBJ2-1; possibly TRBD1 for D (6 bases). This specimen was peripheral blood mononuclear cells (PBMCs), taken at new diagnosis, from a patient treated with antithyroid drugs. The TCR was taken from a woman aged 25 to 39 with Graves disease. CDR3 sequence reads: CASSSSPTGEQFF. CDR3 sequence (DNA): TGTGCCAGCAGCTCATCGCCTACAGGGGAGCAGTTCTTC.